This TCR beta chain was documented in a study of cytomegalovirus exposure and HLA in healthy donors. In the study overall: Most donors, 70% to 85% of more than 300 genotyped, fell in the Caucasian-associated ancestry cluster.

V trimming: 6 bases; J trimming: 9 bases; junction bases outside the gene matches: 4. From germline, CDR1 is MRHNA and CDR2 SNTAGT. CDR3 length: 13 residues. In the PCR, 60 Vbeta and 13 Jbeta primers were used. Data came from immunoSEQ multiplex PCR; TCRdb stores just in-frame clones and leaves some out. The sample contains some 150,000 clones, around 75% of which appear only once. Note on this clone: Its antigen is still unknown.

General study points: Upon later analysis, HLA-associated TCR beta chains proved more clonally expanded than other, equally common chains.

V and J are TRBV6-4 and TRBJ1-6; 8 bases are a match to TRBD1. The sequencing input was PBMCs. This clonotype was obtained from a man aged 25-45 years in good health and CMV-seropositive. Here the CDR3 DNA reads TGTGCCAGCAGGGCCGGGACAGGTTCACCCCTCCACTTT. The encoded protein is CASRAGTGSPLHF.